The 10 T cell receptor beta chains listed next were all sequenced from one sample in a study of shared clonotypes between healthy human individuals. This table comes from immunoSEQ multiplex PCR, and its TCRdb copy is limited to in-frame clones, with some not included. The sample holds 2 million to 2.5 million clones, 85% to 95% seen once. The specimen was naive CD4+ T cells from PBMCs. Subset meaning: CD45RA+ positively selected. The receptors were sampled from a man aged 18-30 years in good health. Some clones in this sample may be carry-over from other donors' samples.

The gene calls are TRBV19 and TRBJ1-5; the D gene is possibly TRBD1 (5 bases). The CDR3 covers 17 residues. Germline V CDR1 and CDR2: LNHDA, SQIVND (reference sequence). Trimming took 5 bases from V and 0 from J, leaving 17 bases between them. The CDR3 bases are TGTGCCAGTAGTCCCATGGGGGTGGGATATAGCAATCAGCCCCAGCATTTT. This gives the protein CASSPMGVGYSNQPQHF.

As regards this clone: The sample holds other DNA sequences that translate to the same CDR3. The chain uses TRBV5-1 and TRBJ2-1, with 7 bases matching TRBD1. Germline V gene data show CDR1 as SGHRS and CDR2 as YFSETQ. The ends lost 0 bases at V and 0 bases at J; junction bases unmatched: 3. CDR3 length: 16 residues. The CDR3 DNA reads TGCGCCAGCAGCTTGGGGGCAGGGGGCTCCTACAATGAGCAGTTCTTC. It encodes CASSLGAGGSYNEQFF. Variable domain in full (rest from reference TRBV5-1 and TRBJ2-1): KAGVTQTPRYLIKTRGQQVTLSCSPISGHRSVSWYQQTPGQGLQFLFEYFSETQRNKGNFPGRFSGRQFSNSRSEMNVSTLELGDSALYLCASSLGAGGSYNEQFFGPGTRLTVL.

This chain connects TRBV30 to TRBJ1-2; TRBD1 aligns across 7 bases. Trimming at V came to 3 bases and at J to 0 bases, leaving 7 bases not matched to a gene. The CDR3 length is 15 residues. Germline CDR1 reads GTSNPN; CDR2 reads SVGIG (reference sequence). The CDR3 DNA sequence: TGTGCCTGGAGGGTGACAGGGCGTCCTAACTATGGCTACACCTTC. Translated, it gives CAWRVTGRPNYGYTF. The whole variable domain, remainder taken from reference TRBV30 and TRBJ1-2, is SQTIHQWPATLVQPVGSPLSLECTVEGTSNPNLYWYRQAAGRGLQLLFYSVGIGQISSEVPQNLSASRPQDRQFILSSKKLLLSDSGFYLCAWRVTGRPNYGYTFGSGTRLTVV.

Remarks on this clone: The same CDR3 also results from other DNA sequences found in this sample. J is TRBJ1-2 and V is TRBV6-1, with 7 nucleotides matching TRBD1. This CDR3 is 14 amino acids long. The junction had 6 bases not matched to a gene; V was cut back by 6 bases and J by 2 bases. CDR1 is MNHNS and CDR2 is SASEGT in the germline V gene. The CDR3 region is CASRRTGANYGYTF. The CDR3 region has the DNA TGTGCCAGCAGACGGACAGGCGCAAACTATGGCTACACCTTC.

The V and J genes are TRBV6-5 and TRBJ2-3; possibly TRBD2 for D (5 bases). The CDR3 runs to 16 residues. From germline, CDR1 is MNHEY and CDR2 SVGAGI. V was trimmed by 2 bases and J by 0 bases, leaving 12 bases between them. The CDR3 loop is CASSYESGKSTDTQYF. The CDR3 region has the DNA TGTGCCAGCAGTTACGAGTCGGGGAAAAGCACAGATACGCAGTATTTT.

The gene calls are TRBV18 and TRBJ2-2, with D perhaps given as TRBD1 or TRBD2 (5 bases each). V was clipped by 4 bases and J by 3 bases, with 9 bases between them. This CDR3 contains 14 residues. The germline gives CDR1 KGHSH, CDR2 LQKENI. The CDR3 nucleotides read TGTGCCAGCTCACGTCAGGGACACACCGGGGAGCTGTTTTTT. Translation: CASSRQGHTGELFF. The whole variable domain, remainder taken from reference TRBV18 and TRBJ2-2, is NAGVMQNPRHLVRRRGQEARLRCSPMKGHSHVYWYRQLPEEGLKFMVYLQKENIIDESGMPKERFSAEFPKEGPSILRIQQVVRGDSAAYFCASSRQGHTGELFFGEGSRLTVL.

The chain recombines TRBV11-3 with TRBJ2-7; D not resolved. Germline values: CDR1 SGHNT, CDR2 YENEEA. V was pared by 1 base and J by 3 bases, with 7 bases between. The CDR3 has 13 residues. CDR3 loop: CASSLAPYYEQYF. As DNA, the CDR3 is TGTGCCAGCAGCTTAGCTCCCTACTACGAGCAGTACTTC.

This clone appeared once. The chain combines TRBV10-3 with TRBJ2-5; tentative D call: TRBD1 (7 bases). This CDR3 has 15 residues. Per the germline V gene, CDR1 is ENHRY and CDR2 is SYGVKD. V was trimmed by 2 bases and J by 6 bases, leaving 16 bases between them. The CDR3 DNA sequence: TGTGCCATCAGTGAGAGTAGCGGACAGGCCAAGACCCAGTACTTC. It yields the protein CAISESSGQAKTQYF.

V usage is TRBV7-2 and J usage is TRBJ2-7, with TRBD2 identical over 12 bases. The junction had 4 bases not matched to a gene; V was cut back by 5 bases and J by 2 bases. This CDR3 is 15 amino acids long. From germline, CDR1 is SGHTA and CDR2 FQGNSA. CDR3 nucleotide sequence: TGTGCCAGCAGCCTACTAGCGGGAGGAGCCTACGAGCAGTACTTC. Its translation: CASSLLAGGAYEQYF. The variable domain in full, with the rest retrieved from reference TRBV7-2 and TRBJ2-7, is GAGVSQSPSNKVTEKGKDVELRCDPISGHTALYWYRQSLGQGLEFLIYFQGNSAPDKSGLPSDRFSAERTGGSVSTLTIQRTQQEDSAVYLCASSLLAGGAYEQYFGPGTRLTVT.

The J gene is TRBJ2-7, the V gene TRBV5-4, with 13 bases identical to TRBD2. Per germline, CDR1 SGHNT and CDR2 YYREEE (reference sequence). The CDR3 is made up of 18 amino acids. With 3 bases clipped from V and 4 bases from J, the junction kept 13 bases outside the gene matches. CDR3 DNA: TGTGCCAGCAGCTCCCCCTTCGGGACTAGCGGGGAGGCTTACGAGCAGTACTTC. Translated, it gives CASSSPFGTSGEAYEQYF.